Below, 17 T cell receptor beta chains from the same sample are listed, as sequenced in a study of cytomegalovirus exposure and HLA in healthy donors. It was with 60 Vbeta and 13 Jbeta primers that the PCR ran. Generated by immunoSEQ multiplex PCR, the TCRdb table keeps only in-frame clones and is missing some. The data contain around 150,000 clones, 77% of them singletons. Sequencing input: PBMCs. The source is a male donor in good health and CMV-seropositive.

A few counts support this clone. The chain combines TRBV30 with TRBJ1-1, with D unclear. CDR1 and CDR2 (germline): GTSNPN, SVGIG (reference sequence). V was shortened by 0 bases and J by 4 bases, with 6 bases between the two germline ends. The CDR3 is 12 residues long. The chain's CDR3 is CAWSVMATEAFF. DNA for the CDR3: TGTGCCTGGAGTGTAATGGCCACTGAAGCTTTCTTT. The variable domain in full, completed from reference TRBV30 and TRBJ1-1, reads SQTIHQWPATLVQPVGSPLSLECTVEGTSNPNLYWYRQAAGRGLQLLFYSVGIGQISSEVPQNLSASRPQDRQFILSSKKLLLSDSGFYLCAWSVMATEAFFGQGTRLTVV.

The chain joins TRBV5-1 to TRBJ1-3; possibly TRBD1 for D (5 bases). Trimming cost V 2 bases and J 0 bases, with 9 bases left between them. There are 15 residues in the CDR3. Germline V gene lookup returns CDR1 SGHRS and CDR2 YFSETQ. The chain's CDR3 is CASSFDSPSGNTIYF. CDR3 DNA sequence: TGCGCCAGCAGCTTCGACAGTCCCTCTGGAAACACCATATATTTT.

The chain combines TRBV5-1 with TRBJ2-3; 10 nucleotides align to TRBD1. The CDR3 is 16 amino acids. V was pared by 0 bases and J by 4 bases, with 5 bases of the junction left unmatched. Per the germline V gene, CDR1 is SGHRS and CDR2 is YFSETQ. The CDR3 nucleotides read TGCGCCAGCAGCTTGGAGGGACAGGGGCCGGCAGATACGCAGTATTTT. Translation: CASSLEGQGPADTQYF.

V and J are TRBV5-4 and TRBJ2-3; possible D gene TRBD1, 6 bases. The germline gives CDR1 SGHNT, CDR2 YYREEE (reference sequence). V was cut by 2 bases and J by 4 bases, with 14 bases left in between. CDR3 length: 15 residues. The CDR3 protein is CASSLFGGGADTQYF. CDR3 in DNA: TGTGCCAGCAGCTTATTTGGGGGCGGCGCAGATACGCAGTATTTT.

This clone was counted a single time. This chain connects TRBV7-9 to TRBJ2-5; possible D gene TRBD2, 7 bases. The J call may be in error: the DNA end matches TRBJ2-7 better. The CDR3 covers 14 residues. CDR1 SEHNR and CDR2 FQNEAQ come from the germline V gene (reference sequence). The CDR3: CASSQGGGYYEQYF. The CDR3 bases are TGTGCCAGCAGCCAGGGAGGGGGATACTACGAGCAGTACTTC.

This sequence joins TRBV4-2 and TRBJ2-1, with 7 bases identical to TRBD2. CDR1 is LGHNA, CDR2 YNFKEQ, per germline. The CDR3 has 17 residues. V shed 0 bases, J shed 7 bases, and the junction held 12 bases outside the gene matches. The CDR3 nucleotides read TGTGCCAGCAGCCAAGACACGCGTGGGGGGGGTGGGAATGAGCAGTTCTTC. Translated, it gives CASSQDTRGGGGNEQFF.

This clone was observed once. The V call is TRBV10-2, the J call TRBJ2-2, with D maybe TRBD2 (6 bases). CDR3 size: 14 residues. Germline CDR1 reads WSHSY; CDR2 reads SAAADI. The germline V and J ends were trimmed by 4 bases and 6 bases, with 12 bases remaining between them. The CDR3 region is CASSVMRGAGELFF. CDR3 bases: TGCGCCAGCAGTGTGATGCGGGGCGCCGGGGAGCTGTTTTTT.

The CDR3 nucleotides read TGTGCCAGCAGTGCTCGCCGGGACAGAAGGAGCTCCTATAATTCACCCCTCCACTTT. Translation gives CASSARRDRRSSYNSPLHF. J is TRBJ1-6 and V is TRBV2; 7 bases fit TRBD1. V lost 4 bases, J lost 0 bases, and 12 bases stayed unmatched. Germline CDR1 and CDR2: SNHLY and FYNNEI. The CDR3 loop spans 19 amino acids.

The genes are TRBV10-2 and TRBJ1-3, with TRBD1 identical over 9 bases. The CDR3 is 13 amino acids. The germline CDR1 and CDR2 sequences are WSHSY and SAAADI. V lost 10 bases to trimming and J lost 5 bases; unmatched junction nucleotides: 6. The CDR3 sequence: CATNTGGRNTIYF. CDR3 sequence (DNA): TGCGCCACAAATACAGGGGGCAGAAACACCATATATTTT.

The CDR3 region is CASSQFVVANTGELFF. The DNA for the CDR3 is TGCGCCAGCAGCCAATTCGTAGTCGCGAACACCGGGGAGCTGTTTTTT. V and J are TRBV4-1 and TRBJ2-2; no clear D. Per the germline V gene, CDR1 is MGHRA and CDR2 is YSYEKL. This CDR3 region has 16 residues. V was clipped by 2 bases and J by 0 bases, with 10 bases between them.

The genes are TRBV30 and TRBJ2-4; 8 positions agree with TRBD2. The CDR3 runs to 12 residues. CDR1 and CDR2 from the germline V gene are GTSNPN and SVGIG (reference sequence). Trimming took 3 bases from V and 8 from J; bases not matched to a gene: 3. The CDR3: CAWSRGGDIQYF. As DNA, the CDR3 is TGTGCCTGGAGCCGGGGGGGGGACATTCAGTACTTC.

This chain joins TRBV19 and TRBJ1-1; maybe TRBD1 (6 bases). V lost 5 bases, J lost 3 bases, and 16 bases lay in between. Germline CDR1 LNHDA, CDR2 SQIVND (reference sequence). CDR3 length: 15 residues. The CDR3: CASSANRERDTEAFF. The CDR3 DNA sequence: TGTGCCAGTAGTGCGAACAGGGAGAGGGACACTGAAGCTTTCTTT. The full variable domain, in which reference TRBV19 and TRBJ1-1 provide the parts outside the CDR3, is DGGITQSPKYLFRKEGQNVTLSCEQNLNHDAMYWYRQDPGQGLRLIYYSQIVNDFQKGDIAEGYSVSREKKESFPLTVTSAQKNPTAFYLCASSANRERDTEAFFGQGTRLTVV.

Points on this clone: The identical CDR3 is also encoded by other nucleotide sequences in the sample. V is TRBV5-1 and J is TRBJ2-5; D is uncertain. The length of the CDR3 is 14 residues. Trimming left V 0 bases short and J 1 base short, with 7 bases between. The germline CDR1 and CDR2 sequences are SGHRS and YFSETQ. CDR3 nucleotide sequence: TGCGCCAGCAGCTTGGGCGGTCCCCAAGAGACCCAGTACTTC. This encodes CASSLGGPQETQYF. Full variable domain (remainder filled in from reference TRBV5-1 and TRBJ2-5): KAGVTQTPRYLIKTRGQQVTLSCSPISGHRSVSWYQQTPGQGLQFLFEYFSETQRNKGNFPGRFSGRQFSNSRSEMNVSTLELGDSALYLCASSLGGPQETQYFGPGTRLLVL.

The chain links TRBV5-1 to TRBJ2-7; 9 bases line up with TRBD1. The CDR3 extends over 15 amino acids. Looked up from germline, CDR1 is SGHRS and CDR2 is YFSETQ. The trim removed 0 bases at V and 5 bases at J, leaving 6 bases unmatched. The CDR3 sequence: CASSLGGQGGNEQYF. The CDR3 DNA is TGCGCCAGCAGCTTGGGGGGACAGGGAGGGAACGAGCAGTACTTC.

The CDR3 region is CATSKNPAGGLVTDTQYF. CDR3 DNA: TGTGCCACCAGCAAAAACCCAGCGGGGGGATTGGTCACAGATACGCAGTATTTT. The chain employs TRBV15 and TRBJ2-3; TRBD2 matches 9 bases. Trimming at V came to 4 bases and at J to 2 bases, leaving 13 bases not matched to a gene. This CDR3 contains 18 residues. CDR1 and CDR2 from the germline V gene are LNHNV and YYDKDF (reference sequence).

The J gene is TRBJ2-7, the V gene TRBV6-6, with 7 positions matching TRBD2. The CDR3 is 11 amino acids. Germline V lookup: CDR1 MNHNY, CDR2 SVGAGI (reference sequence). V shed 8 bases and J 5 bases; nucleotides not matched to a gene: 3. CDR3 in amino acids: CASGRGNEQYF. Written as DNA, the CDR3 is TGTGCCAGCGGGAGGGGCAACGAGCAGTACTTC.

V usage is TRBV6-4 and J usage is TRBJ2-6; weak D call: TRBD1 (6 bases). V lost 6 bases to trimming and J lost 2 bases, with 11 bases between them. The CDR3 is 15 residues long. Looked up from germline, CDR1 is MRHNA and CDR2 is SNTAGT. The CDR3 is CASSTGNAGANVLTF. Here the CDR3 DNA reads TGTGCCAGCAGCACAGGGAACGCTGGGGCCAACGTCCTGACTTTC.